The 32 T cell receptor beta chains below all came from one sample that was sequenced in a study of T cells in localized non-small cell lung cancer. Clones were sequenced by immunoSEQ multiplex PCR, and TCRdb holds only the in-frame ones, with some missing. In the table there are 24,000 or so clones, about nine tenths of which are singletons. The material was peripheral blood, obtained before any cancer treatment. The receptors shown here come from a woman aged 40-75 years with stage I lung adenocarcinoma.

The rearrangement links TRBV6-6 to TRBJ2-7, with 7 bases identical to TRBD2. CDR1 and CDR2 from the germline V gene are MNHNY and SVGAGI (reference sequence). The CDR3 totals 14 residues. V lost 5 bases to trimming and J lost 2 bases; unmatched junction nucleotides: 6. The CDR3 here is CASSRTSWTYEQYF. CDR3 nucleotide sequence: TGTGCCAGCAGTAGGACTAGTTGGACCTACGAGCAGTACTTC.

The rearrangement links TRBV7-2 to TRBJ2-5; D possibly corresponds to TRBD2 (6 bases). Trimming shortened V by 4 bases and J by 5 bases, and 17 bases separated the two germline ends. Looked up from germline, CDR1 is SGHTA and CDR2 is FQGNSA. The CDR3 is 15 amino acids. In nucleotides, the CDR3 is TGTGCCAGCAGCTACGAACGGGAGAGTAGCGAGACCCAGTACTTC. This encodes CASSYERESSETQYF.

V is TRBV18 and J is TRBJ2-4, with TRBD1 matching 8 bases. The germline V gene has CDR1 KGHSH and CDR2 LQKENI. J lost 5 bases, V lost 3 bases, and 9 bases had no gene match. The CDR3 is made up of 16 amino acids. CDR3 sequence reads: CASSPTGAWGENIQYF. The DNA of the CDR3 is TGTGCCAGCTCACCGACAGGGGCGTGGGGGGAAAACATTCAGTACTTC.

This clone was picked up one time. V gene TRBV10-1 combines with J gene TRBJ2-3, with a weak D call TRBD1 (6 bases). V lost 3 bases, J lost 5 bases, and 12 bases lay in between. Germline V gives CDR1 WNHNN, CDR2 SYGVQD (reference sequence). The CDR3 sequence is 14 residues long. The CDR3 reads CASSEGGVRDTQYF. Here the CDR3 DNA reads TGCGCCAGCAGTGAAGGGGGAGTACGAGATACGCAGTATTTT.

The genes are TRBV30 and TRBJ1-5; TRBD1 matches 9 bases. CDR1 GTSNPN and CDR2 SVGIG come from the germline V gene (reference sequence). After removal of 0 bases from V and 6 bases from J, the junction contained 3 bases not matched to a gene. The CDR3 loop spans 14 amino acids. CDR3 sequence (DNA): TGTGCCTGGAGTGTACGGGACAGGGCTCAGCCCCAGCATTTT. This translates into CAWSVRDRAQPQHF. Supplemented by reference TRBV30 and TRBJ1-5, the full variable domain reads SQTIHQWPATLVQPVGSPLSLECTVEGTSNPNLYWYRQAAGRGLQLLFYSVGIGQISSEVPQNLSASRPQDRQFILSSKKLLLSDSGFYLCAWSVRDRAQPQHFGDGTRLSIL.

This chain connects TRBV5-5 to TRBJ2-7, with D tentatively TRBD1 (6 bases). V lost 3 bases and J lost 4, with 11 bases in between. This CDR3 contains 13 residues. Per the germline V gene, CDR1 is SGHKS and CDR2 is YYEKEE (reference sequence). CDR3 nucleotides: TGTGCCAGCAGCTGGACAGCTGATTACGAGCAGTACTTC. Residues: CASSWTADYEQYF.

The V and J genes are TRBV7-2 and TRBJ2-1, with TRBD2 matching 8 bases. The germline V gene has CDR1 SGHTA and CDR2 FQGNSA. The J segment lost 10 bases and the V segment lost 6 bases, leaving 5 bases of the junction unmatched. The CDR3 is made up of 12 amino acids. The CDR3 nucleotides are TGTGCCAGCAGATATATAGCGGGAGAGCAGTTCTTC. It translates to CASRYIAGEQFF.

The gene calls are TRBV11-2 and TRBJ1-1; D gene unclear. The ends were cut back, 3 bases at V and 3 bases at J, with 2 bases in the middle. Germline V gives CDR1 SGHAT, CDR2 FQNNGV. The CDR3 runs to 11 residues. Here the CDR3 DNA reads TGTGCCAGCAGCTTTTACACTGAAGCTTTCTTT. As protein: CASSFYTEAFF.

The CDR3 bases are TGTGCCAGCAGTTTCTTTACTAGCGGGAGGCCCATCTCCTACAATGAGCAGTTCTTC. Its protein product is CASSFFTSGRPISYNEQFF. The genes are TRBV28 and TRBJ2-1; 12 nucleotides line up with TRBD2. The germline gives CDR1 MDHEN, CDR2 SYDVKM. The CDR3 is 19 amino acids. The V gene end was trimmed by 3 bases and the J gene end by 0 bases; junction bases not matched to a gene: 9.

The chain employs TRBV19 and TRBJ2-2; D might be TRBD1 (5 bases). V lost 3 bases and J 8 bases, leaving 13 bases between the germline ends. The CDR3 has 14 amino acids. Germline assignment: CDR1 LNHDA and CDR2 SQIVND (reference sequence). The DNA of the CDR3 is TGTGCCAGTAGTATCCGACAGTCTGGGGGGGAGCTGTTTTTT. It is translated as CASSIRQSGGELFF.

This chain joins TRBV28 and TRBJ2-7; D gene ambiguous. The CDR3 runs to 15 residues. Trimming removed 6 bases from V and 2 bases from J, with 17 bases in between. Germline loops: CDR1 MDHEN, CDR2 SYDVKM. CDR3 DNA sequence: TGTGCCAGCAGATCTCAAACTCCCGGCGCCTACGAGCAGTACTTC. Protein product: CASRSQTPGAYEQYF.

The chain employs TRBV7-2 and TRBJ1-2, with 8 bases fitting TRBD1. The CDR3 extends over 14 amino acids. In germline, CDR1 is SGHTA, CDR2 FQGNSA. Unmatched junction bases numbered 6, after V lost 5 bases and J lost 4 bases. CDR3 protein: CASSEQGAGYGYTF. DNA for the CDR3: TGTGCCAGCAGCGAGCAGGGGGCAGGCTATGGCTACACCTTC.

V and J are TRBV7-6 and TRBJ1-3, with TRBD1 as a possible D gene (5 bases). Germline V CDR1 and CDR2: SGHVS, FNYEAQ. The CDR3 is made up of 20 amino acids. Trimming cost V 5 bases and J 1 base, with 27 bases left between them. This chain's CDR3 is CASSLNPQGRGVRSGNTIYF. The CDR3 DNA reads TGTGCCAGCAGCCTCAACCCCCAGGGCCGCGGGGTAAGGTCTGGAAACACCATATATTTT.

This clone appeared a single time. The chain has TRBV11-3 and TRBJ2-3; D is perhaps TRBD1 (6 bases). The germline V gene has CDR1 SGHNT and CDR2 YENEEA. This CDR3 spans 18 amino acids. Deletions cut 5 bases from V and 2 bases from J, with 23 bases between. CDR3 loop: CASSPQLSGHPITDTQYF. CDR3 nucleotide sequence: TGTGCCAGCAGCCCGCAATTATCGGGACACCCGATCACAGATACGCAGTATTTT. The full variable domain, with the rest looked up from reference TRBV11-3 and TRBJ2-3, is EAGVVQSPRYKIIEKKQPVAFWCNPISGHNTLYWYLQNLGQGPELLIRYENEEAVDDSQLPKDRFSAERLKGVDSTLKIQPAELGDSAVYLCASSPQLSGHPITDTQYFGPGTRLTVL.

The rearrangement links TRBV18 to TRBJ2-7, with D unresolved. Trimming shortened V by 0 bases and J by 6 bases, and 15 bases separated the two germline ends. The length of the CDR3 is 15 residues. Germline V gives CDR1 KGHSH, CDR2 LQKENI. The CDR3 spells CASSPPNLFPSEQYF. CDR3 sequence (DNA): TGTGCCAGCTCACCACCTAACTTATTCCCCTCCGAGCAGTACTTC.

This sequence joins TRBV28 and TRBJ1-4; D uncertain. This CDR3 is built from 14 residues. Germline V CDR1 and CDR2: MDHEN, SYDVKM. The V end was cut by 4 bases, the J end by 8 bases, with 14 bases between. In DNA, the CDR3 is TGTGCCAGCAGTTCCGACCTGGCGGGGGAAAAACTGTTTTTT. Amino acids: CASSSDLAGEKLFF. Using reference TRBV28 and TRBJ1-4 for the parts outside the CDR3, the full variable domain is DVKVTQSSRYLVKRTGEKVFLECVQDMDHENMFWYRQDPGLGLRLIYFSYDVKMKEKGDIPEGYSVSREKKERFSLILESASTNQTSMYLCASSSDLAGEKLFFGSGTQLSVL.

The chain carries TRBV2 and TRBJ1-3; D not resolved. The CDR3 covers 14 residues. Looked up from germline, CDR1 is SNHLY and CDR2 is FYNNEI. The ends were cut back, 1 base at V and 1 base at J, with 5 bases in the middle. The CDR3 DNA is TGTGCCAGCAGTGAAGTGGGATCTGGAAACACCATATATTTT. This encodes CASSEVGSGNTIYF.

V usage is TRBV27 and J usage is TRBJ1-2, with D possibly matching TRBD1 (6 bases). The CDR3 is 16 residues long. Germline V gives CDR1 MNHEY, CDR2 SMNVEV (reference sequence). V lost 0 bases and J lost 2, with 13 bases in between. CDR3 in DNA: TGTGCCAGCAGTTTATCTCCCCCACAGGGAAACTATGGCTACACCTTC. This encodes CASSLSPPQGNYGYTF.

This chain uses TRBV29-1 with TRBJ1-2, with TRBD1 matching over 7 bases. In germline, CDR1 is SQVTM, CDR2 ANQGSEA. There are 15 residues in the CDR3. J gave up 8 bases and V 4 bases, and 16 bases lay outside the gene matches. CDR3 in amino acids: CSVAQLGTELFGYTF. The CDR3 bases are TGCAGCGTTGCCCAACTTGGGACAGAGTTATTCGGCTACACCTTC.

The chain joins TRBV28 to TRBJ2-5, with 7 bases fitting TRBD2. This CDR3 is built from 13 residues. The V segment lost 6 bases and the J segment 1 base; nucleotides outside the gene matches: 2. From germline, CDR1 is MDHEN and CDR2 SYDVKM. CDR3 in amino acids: CASRGGFQETQYF. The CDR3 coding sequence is TGTGCCAGCAGGGGGGGGTTCCAAGAGACCCAGTACTTC.

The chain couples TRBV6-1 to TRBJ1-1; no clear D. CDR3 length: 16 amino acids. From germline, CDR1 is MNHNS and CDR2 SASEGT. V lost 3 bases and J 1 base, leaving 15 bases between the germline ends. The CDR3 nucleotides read TGTGCCAGCAGTGATTTGGCGGCAGGCGAGAACACTGAAGCTTTCTTT. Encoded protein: CASSDLAAGENTEAFF.

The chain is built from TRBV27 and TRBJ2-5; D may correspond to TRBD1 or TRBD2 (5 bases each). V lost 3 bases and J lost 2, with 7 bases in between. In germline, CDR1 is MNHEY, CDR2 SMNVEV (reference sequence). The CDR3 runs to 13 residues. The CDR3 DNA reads TGTGCCAGCAGTTTGGGACGGCAAGAGACCCAGTACTTC. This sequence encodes CASSLGRQETQYF.

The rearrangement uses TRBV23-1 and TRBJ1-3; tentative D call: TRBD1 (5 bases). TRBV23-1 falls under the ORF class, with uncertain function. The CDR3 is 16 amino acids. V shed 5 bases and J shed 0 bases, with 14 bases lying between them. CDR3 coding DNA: TGCGCCAGCAGTTTGAATGGGACGGCCTCTGGAAACACCATATATTTT. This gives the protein CASSLNGTASGNTIYF.

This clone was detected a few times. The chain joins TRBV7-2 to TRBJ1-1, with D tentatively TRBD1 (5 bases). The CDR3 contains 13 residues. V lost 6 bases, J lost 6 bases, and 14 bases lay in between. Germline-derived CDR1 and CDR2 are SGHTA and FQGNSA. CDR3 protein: CASRLNLGAEAFF. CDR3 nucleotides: TGTGCCAGCAGATTGAATTTAGGGGCTGAAGCTTTCTTT.

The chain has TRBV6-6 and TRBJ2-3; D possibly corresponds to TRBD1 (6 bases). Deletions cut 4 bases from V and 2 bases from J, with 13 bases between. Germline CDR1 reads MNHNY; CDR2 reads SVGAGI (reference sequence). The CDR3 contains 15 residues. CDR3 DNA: TGTGCCAGCAGTTGGAACCAGGGGTCCACAGATACGCAGTATTTT. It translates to CASSWNQGSTDTQYF.

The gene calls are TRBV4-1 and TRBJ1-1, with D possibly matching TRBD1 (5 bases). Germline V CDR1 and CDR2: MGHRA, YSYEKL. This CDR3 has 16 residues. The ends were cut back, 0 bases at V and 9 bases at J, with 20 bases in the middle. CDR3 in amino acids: CASSQDRGRQTGKAFF. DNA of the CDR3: TGCGCCAGCAGCCAAGATCGTGGTCGACAGACCGGAAAAGCTTTCTTT.

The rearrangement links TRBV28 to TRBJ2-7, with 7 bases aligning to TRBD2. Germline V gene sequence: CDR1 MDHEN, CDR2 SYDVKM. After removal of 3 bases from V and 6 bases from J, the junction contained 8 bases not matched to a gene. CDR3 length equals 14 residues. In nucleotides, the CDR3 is TGTGCCAGCAGTTTCGGGGGAGGGCCAGGCGAGCAGTACTTC. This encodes CASSFGGGPGEQYF.

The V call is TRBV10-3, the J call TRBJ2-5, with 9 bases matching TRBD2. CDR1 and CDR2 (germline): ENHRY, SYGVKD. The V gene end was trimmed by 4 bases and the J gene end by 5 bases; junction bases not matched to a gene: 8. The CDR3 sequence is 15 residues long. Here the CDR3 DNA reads TGTGCCATCAGTGCCGCGGGAGGGATCTCGGAGACCCAGTACTTC. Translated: CAISAAGGISETQYF.

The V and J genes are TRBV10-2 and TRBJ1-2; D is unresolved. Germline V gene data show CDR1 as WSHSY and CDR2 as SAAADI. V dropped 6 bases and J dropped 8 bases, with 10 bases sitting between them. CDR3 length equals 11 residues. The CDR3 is CASRELGGYTF. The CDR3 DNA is TGCGCCAGCAGAGAACTGGGAGGCTACACCTTC.

The chain's CDR3 is CASSQGGSVLFF. The CDR3 nucleotides read TGTGCCAGCAGCCAGGGGGGATCCGTACTGTTTTTT. The chain couples TRBV7-3 to TRBJ2-2; possibly TRBD1 for D (7 bases). CDR3 length: 12 amino acids. The germline V gene has CDR1 SGHTA and CDR2 FQGTGA. The V end lost 5 bases, the J end lost 14 bases, and 15 bases lay between the germline ends.

This CDR3 is CAELQGEGAKNIQYF. Here the CDR3 DNA reads TGTGCCGAGCTGCAGGGGGAGGGAGCCAAAAACATTCAGTACTTC. The chain joins TRBV19 to TRBJ2-4; possibly TRBD1 or TRBD2 for D (7 bases each). V dropped 11 bases and J dropped 0 bases, with 17 bases sitting between them. Germline V gives CDR1 LNHDA, CDR2 SQIVND (reference sequence). The CDR3 has 15 amino acids.

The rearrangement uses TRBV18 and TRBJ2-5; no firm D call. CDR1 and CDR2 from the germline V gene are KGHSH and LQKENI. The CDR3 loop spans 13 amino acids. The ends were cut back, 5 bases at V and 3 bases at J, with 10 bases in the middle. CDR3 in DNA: TGTGCCAGCTCAATCCGACGAGAAGAGACCCAGTACTTC. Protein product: CASSIRREETQYF.